A selection of T cell receptor beta chains follows, all from one sample in a study of cytomegalovirus exposure and HLA in healthy donors. Sequenced by immunoSEQ multiplex PCR; TCRdb stores in-frame clones only, minus some. The repertoire holds about 210,000 clones, around 88% seen once, with approximately 0.31% in the top ten. Material for sequencing was PBMCs. Receptors were obtained from a woman under 40 in good health and CMV-seronegative. Each CDR3 is given without its conserved first and last residue. Fields, in order: J gene, CDR3 length, V gene, CDR3 protein.

>TRBJ1-1|15|TRBV7-9
ASSLAFRAGDHTEAF
>TRBJ2-1|11|TRBV7-3
ASSPGTGNEQF
>TRBJ2-2|14|TRBV27
ASSGTPRPSTGELF
>TRBJ1-5|13|TRBV27
ASRFVATSNQPQH
>TRBJ2-1|12|TRBV11-3
ASSRRDSLDEQF
>-|12|TRBV27
ASSLGHYSYEQY
>TRBJ2-1|13|TRBV11-3
ASSLDSSSYNEQF
>TRBJ2-7|15|TRBV28
ASSLRLAGGFSYEQY
>TRBJ2-2|14|TRBV6-1
ASNEFGTGVTGELF
>TRBJ1-4|12|TRBV28
ASSLPPTNEKLF
>TRBJ2-1|13|TRBV25-1
ASSQGQGAPGRKF
>TRBJ2-7|10|TRBV7-9
ASSLSRGEQY
>TRBJ2-1|12|TRBV9
ASSFRTGYGEQF
>TRBJ2-7|11|TRBV7-2
ASSFRGSDEQY